What follows are 19 T cell receptor beta chains derived from one specimen sequenced in a study of spatial heterogeneity in lung cancer. TCRdb recomputed calls from the 5' RACE reads with MiXCR, one row per CDR3 protein. This table holds some 11,000 distinct CDR3 sequences, 6.3% found once. The time point is: sample taken at primary tumor resection. No cells were sorted before sequencing. The whole RNA sequenced was extracted from tumor, nontumor lung or frozen PBMC. Specimen: PBMCs, collected at surgery. All receptors come from a male donor with early-stage non-small cell lung cancer.

This clonotype was found a few times. This beta chain came through as a stray read in a library set up for alpha chains, and its size says little. J is TRBJ2-7 and V is TRBV28; TRBD1 matches 8 bases. CDR1 is MDHEN, CDR2 SYDVKM, per germline. V lost 5 bases, J lost 0 bases, and 6 bases stayed unmatched. CDR3 length: 15 amino acids. CDR3: CASSRDGTGSYEQYF. The CDR3 coding sequence is TGTGCCAGCAGTCGGGACGGGACAGGCTCCTACGAGCAGTACTTC.

This clonotype qualifies as medium-sized. Since it is a stray read in a library aimed at alpha chains, this beta chain has a size that is not meaningful. The chain links TRBV29-1 to TRBJ1-5; 9 bases match TRBD1. J lost 7 bases, V lost 4 bases, and 5 bases had no gene match. Germline V gives CDR1 SQVTM, CDR2 ANQGSEA. CDR3 length equals 13 residues. This CDR3 reads CSVVQGAGQPQHF. CDR3 DNA sequence: TGCAGCGTTGTACAGGGGGCAGGGCAGCCCCAGCATTTT.

The table lists this clonotype with many counts. This beta chain lies outside the target of a library built for alpha chains; its clone size means little. The chain links TRBV28 to TRBJ1-1, with 9 bases identical to TRBD1. CDR3 length: 15 residues. V shed 4 bases, J shed 5 bases, and the junction held 8 bases outside the gene matches. Per the germline V gene, CDR1 is MDHEN and CDR2 is SYDVKM. The CDR3 DNA is TGTGCCAGCAGTTCTCCGACAGGGGGGGGAACTGAAGCTTTCTTT. Translation gives CASSSPTGGGTEAFF. The full variable domain, rest sourced from reference TRBV28 and TRBJ1-1, is DVKVTQSSRYLVKRTGEKVFLECVQDMDHENMFWYRQDPGLGLRLIYFSYDVKMKEKGDIPEGYSVSREKKERFSLILESASTNQTSMYLCASSSPTGGGTEAFFGQGTRLTVV.

In its sample, this clonotype ranks as medium-sized. As an off-target read in a library built for alpha chains, this beta chain has a frequency of little significance. This rearrangement joins TRBV20-1 to TRBJ1-4; no definite D call. In germline, CDR1 is DFQATT, CDR2 SNEGSKA (reference sequence). The CDR3 totals 14 residues. V was clipped by 6 bases and J by 10 bases, with 21 bases between them. CDR3 sequence reads: CSASSTPDLGKLFF. In DNA form, the CDR3 reads TGCAGTGCGAGCTCGACTCCGGACTTGGGAAAACTGTTTTTT.

Turning to this clonotype: This beta chain lies outside the target of a library built for alpha chains; its clone size means little. This rearrangement joins TRBV5-1 to TRBJ2-5, with a possible D match to TRBD1 (6 bases). The germline gives CDR1 SGHRS, CDR2 YFSETQ. The CDR3 extends over 15 amino acids. V dropped 4 bases and J dropped 5 bases, with 18 bases sitting between them. The CDR3 region has the DNA TGCGCCAGCAGCCTCGGAATACAGGGAAGGGAGACCCAGTACTTC. This translates into CASSLGIQGRETQYF.

Of note for this clonotype: The library was prepared for alpha chains; this beta chain is a stray read, so its frequency means little. The chain couples TRBV15 to TRBJ2-1; D gene uncertain. The germline V gene encodes CDR1 LNHNV and CDR2 YYDKDF (reference sequence). CDR3 length: 18 residues. Deletions cut 4 bases from V and 15 bases from J, with 34 bases between. The CDR3, as DNA: TGTGCCACCAGCAACCGGAATTCACGCCTACAATCGTCAGCATTCTGGTTCTTC. Its translation: CATSNRNSRLQSSAFWFF.

This clonotype has ten or more counts. This beta chain turned up in a library designed for alpha chains; as an off-target read, its abundance says little. This chain connects TRBV3-1 to TRBJ2-7, with D possibly being TRBD2 (6 bases). Per the germline V gene, CDR1 is LGHDT and CDR2 is YNNKEL (reference sequence). V was clipped by 2 bases and J by 7 bases, with 12 bases between them. This CDR3 has 13 residues. The CDR3 sequence is CASSQRDGGEQYF. For the CDR3, the DNA is TGTGCCAGCAGCCAACGCGATGGGGGGGAGCAGTACTTC.

As concerns this clonotype: Since it is a stray read in a library aimed at alpha chains, this beta chain has a size that is not meaningful. The rearrangement uses TRBV6-6 and TRBJ1-6; 9 nucleotides agree with TRBD1. Germline V lookup: CDR1 MNHNY, CDR2 SVGAGI (reference sequence). CDR3 length equals 13 residues. After removal of 2 bases from V and 11 bases from J, the junction contained 1 base not matched to a gene. The chain's CDR3 is CASSYRDRAPLHF. DNA for the CDR3: TGTGCCAGCAGTTACAGGGACAGGGCACCCCTCCACTTT.

This clonotype was seen many times. The size of this beta chain means little, since it is a stray read in a library made for alpha chains. This sequence joins TRBV6-5 and TRBJ2-7; 9 nucleotides line up with TRBD1. V dropped 5 bases and J dropped 1; count of bases not matched to a gene: 6. This CDR3 has 15 amino acids. Per the germline V gene, CDR1 is MNHEY and CDR2 is SVGAGI. Written as DNA, the CDR3 is TGTGCCAGCAGTAGAGGGACAGGGTCATCCTACGAGCAGTACTTC. It specifies CASSRGTGSSYEQYF.

Remarks on this clonotype: This beta chain appears as a stray read in a library generated for alpha chains; its size is not informative. V usage is TRBV20-1 and J usage is TRBJ1-1; D might be TRBD1 (5 bases). The length of the CDR3 is 11 residues. CDR1 is DFQATT, CDR2 SNEGSKA, per germline (reference sequence). This CDR3 reads CRPAGGTEAFF. For the CDR3, the DNA is TGCAGGCCCGCGGGGGGCACTGAAGCTTTCTTT.

This clonotype occurred once. The size of this beta chain means little, since it is a stray read in a library made for alpha chains. V usage is TRBV5-1 and J usage is TRBJ2-1; D is unclear. V lost 0 bases, J lost 8 bases, and 15 bases lay in between. The CDR3 has 15 residues. Germline loops: CDR1 SGHRS, CDR2 YFSETQ. Here the CDR3 reads CASSLDAVAGDEQFF. CDR3 nucleotide sequence: TGCGCCAGCAGCTTGGATGCGGTTGCAGGTGATGAGCAGTTCTTC.

At least ten counts were recorded for this clonotype. This beta chain is off target for a library built for alpha chains, so its abundance means little. The chain has TRBV11-2 and TRBJ2-1, with D possibly called TRBD1 or TRBD2 (5 bases each). The V gene lost 3 bases and the J gene lost 6 bases, with 9 bases spanning the gap. The CDR3 covers 13 residues. CDR1 SGHAT and CDR2 FQNNGV come from the germline V gene. As DNA, the CDR3 is TGTGCCAGCAGCTTGGTGAGGGGCAATGAGCAGTTCTTC. It encodes CASSLVRGNEQFF.

This clonotype was detected a few times. This beta chain is a stray read from a library made for alpha chains; its abundance is not meaningful. The chain joins TRBV6-5 to TRBJ1-2, with D perhaps TRBD1 (6 bases). The germline CDR1 and CDR2 sequences are MNHEY and SVGAGI. This CDR3 has 14 residues. The V gene lost 6 bases and the J gene lost 7 bases, with 18 bases spanning the gap. The CDR3, as DNA: TGTGCCAGCAGGACGCCTCTGGGGGCCGGTGGCTACACCTTC. It codes for CASRTPLGAGGYTF.

This clonotype is labeled medium-sized. This beta chain lies outside the target of a library built for alpha chains; its clone size means little. The gene calls are TRBV27 and TRBJ2-5; D not resolved. The V and J ends lost 6 bases and 2 bases respectively, with 16 bases between them. The CDR3 runs to 15 residues. From germline, CDR1 is MNHEY and CDR2 SMNVEV (reference sequence). The CDR3 DNA sequence: TGTGCCAGCAGCTCCCGCGCTCTGGGACAAGAGACCCAGTACTTC. Translating it yields CASSSRALGQETQYF.

Details on this clonotype: At one of its ends the junction is not consistent with the germline gene, which may arise from a read error. Within a library made for alpha chains, this beta chain is off target, and its count is uninformative. The gene calls are TRBV7-2 and TRBJ2-7; 12 positions agree with TRBD1. This CDR3 spans 14 amino acids. Germline V lookup: CDR1 SGHTA, CDR2 FQGNSA. The CDR3 sequence: CANSPGQGAREQYF. The CDR3, as DNA: TGTGCCAACAGCCCGGGACAGGGGGCGAGGGAGCAGTACTTC.

This clonotype came up many times. For a library built for alpha chains, this beta chain is a stray read; little rests on its size. The chain joins TRBV7-8 to TRBJ2-7; 13 bases are a match to TRBD2. V trimming: 2 bases; J trimming: 6 bases; junction bases outside the gene matches: 7. The germline CDR1 and CDR2 sequences are SGHVS and FQNEAQ. CDR3 length equals 16 residues. The CDR3 loop is CASSLNPRTSGGEQYF. The CDR3 DNA sequence: TGTGCCAGCAGCTTAAACCCGCGGACTAGCGGGGGCGAGCAGTACTTC.

At least ten counts were recorded for this clonotype. Because the library targeted alpha chains, this beta chain is an off-target read whose size means little. The chain uses TRBV7-9 and TRBJ2-5; the match to TRBD1 covers 9 bases. The V and J ends lost 5 bases and 1 base, in that order; junction bases with no gene match: 5. This CDR3 is built from 15 residues. Germline V gene lookup returns CDR1 SEHNR and CDR2 FQNEAQ (reference sequence). CDR3 in DNA: TGTGCCAGCAGCCCCGGACAGGGGACCCAAGAGACCCAGTACTTC. Translation: CASSPGQGTQETQYF.

This clonotype is judged medium-sized. This beta chain turned up in a library designed for alpha chains; as an off-target read, its abundance says little. The V gene is TRBV5-5, the J gene TRBJ2-7, with 10 positions matching TRBD2. The CDR3 sequence is 17 residues long. With V trimmed by 0 bases and J by 1 base, 7 bases remained unmatched. The germline V gene has CDR1 SGHKS and CDR2 YYEKEE (reference sequence). CDR3: CASSLEGSSGGSYEQYF. CDR3 DNA: TGTGCCAGCAGCTTGGAGGGGTCTAGCGGGGGTTCCTACGAGCAGTACTTC.

At least ten counts were recorded for this clonotype. For a library built for alpha chains, this beta chain is a stray read; little rests on its size. This chain links TRBV7-2 with TRBJ2-1; TRBD2 matches 11 bases. Germline CDR1 and CDR2: SGHTA and FQGNSA. The CDR3 spans 18 residues. V trimming: 2 bases; J trimming: 0 bases; junction bases outside the gene matches: 6. The CDR3 sequence is CASSLRTSGGRSYNEQFF. In DNA form, the CDR3 reads TGTGCCAGCAGCTTACGTACTAGCGGGGGCCGCTCCTACAATGAGCAGTTCTTC.